This is a list of T cell receptor beta chains from one sample in a study of memory CD4+ T cells and cytomegalovirus serostatus. Measured with immunoSEQ multiplex PCR; TCRdb has only the in-frame clones, and not every one. The data contain over 45,000 clones, less than 85% of them singletons. The sequenced material came from memory CD4+ T cells from blood. Every receptor here comes from an adult in good health and CMV-seronegative. Some clones in this sample may be carry-over from other donors' samples. Both conserved end residues are part of each CDR3. Each record gives: clone size, J gene, D gene, V gene, CDR3 DNA, CDR3 protein. The D gene is left open where the match is weak. The size field is filled for only some rows; it gives once, few, many or a size class.

>.|TRBJ2-5|.|TRBV5-1
TGCGCCAGCAGCCCCATCCTAACAAGTCAAGAGACCCAGTACTTC
CASSPILTSQETQYF
>.|TRBJ2-1|TRBD1|TRBV7-3
TGTGCCAGCAGCTCAATTATCGGACAGGGCACGGGCAATGAGCAGTTCTTC
CASSSIIGQGTGNEQFF
>.|TRBJ2-3|.|TRBV29-1
TGCAGCTCCCGAGGTAGCGGTACGGATACGCAGTATTTT
CSSRGSGTDTQYF
>.|TRBJ2-5|.|TRBV5-1
TGCGCCAGCAGCTTGGAGGGGACCCAAGAGACCCAGTACTTC
CASSLEGTQETQYF
>.|TRBJ2-3|TRBD2|TRBV4-2
TGTGCCAGCAGCCAGGGTTTTGGGACTATCGGACTTTTAGATACGCAGTATTTT
CASSQGFGTIGLLDTQYF
>.|TRBJ2-3|.|TRBV9
TGTGCCAGCAGCGTAGCTCCCCAGCGGGGCACAGATACGCAGTATTTT
CASSVAPQRGTDTQYF
>.|TRBJ2-2|.|TRBV7-2
TGTGCCAGCAGCTTAGACGCCACTCCTTCCGGGGAGCTGTTTTTT
CASSLDATPSGELFF
>.|TRBJ2-7|.|TRBV29-1
TGCAGCGTTCGTCTCAGCTCCTACGAGCAGTACTTC
CSVRLSSYEQYF
>.|TRBJ2-1|.|TRBV5-1
TGCGCCAGCACCGGACCCTCCTACAATGAGCAGTTCTTC
CASTGPSYNEQFF
>.|TRBJ2-3|.|TRBV12-5
TGTGCTAGTGGTTTGGTACTCGGACTGGTCACAGATACGCAGTATTTT
CASGLVLGLVTDTQYF
>.|TRBJ1-2|.|TRBV5-1
TGCGCCAGCAGCTTGGAGAGCTATGGCTACACCTTC
CASSLESYGYTF
>.|TRBJ2-3|.|TRBV7-9
TGTGCCAGCAGCTGGAGCGGGTTCACAGATACGCAGTATTTT
CASSWSGFTDTQYF
>.|TRBJ2-1|TRBD1|TRBV5-4
TGTGCCAGCAGCTTGCAGGGGGCAAATGAGCAGTTCTTC
CASSLQGANEQFF
>.|TRBJ2-1|.|TRBV19
TGTGCCAGTAGTTTGACAGGCTGGGGGAACAATGAGCAGTTCTTC
CASSLTGWGNNEQFF
>once|TRBJ2-5|TRBD1|TRBV5-1
TGCGCCAGCAGCTTGGTAGGGACAGGGGGACAAGAGACCCAGTACTTC
CASSLVGTGGQETQYF
>.|TRBJ2-7|.|TRBV7-3
TGTGCCAGCAGTCGCGGGATCTGGCTGGTCTGCTACGAGCAGTACTTC
CASSRGIWLVCYEQYF
>.|TRBJ2-5|.|TRBV7-8
TGTGCCAGCAGCTTAACTGGCAGAGGAGGGCGAGAGACCCAGTACTTC
CASSLTGRGGRETQYF
>.|TRBJ2-5|TRBD1|TRBV5-1
TGCGCCAGCAGCTTGACAGGGGCACGGGAGACCCAGTACTTC
CASSLTGARETQYF
>.|TRBJ2-2|TRBD2|TRBV27
TGTGCCAGCAGTTTATTGTCTAGCGGCTACACCGGGGAGCTGTTTTTT
CASSLLSSGYTGELFF
>few|TRBJ1-4|.|TRBV5-1
TGCGCCAGCAGCTTGGCCGGTCAGGCCCAAGGGGAAAAACTGTTTTTT
CASSLAGQAQGEKLFF
>few|TRBJ1-5|.|TRBV1
TGCACCAGCAGGGATAGAGGCAGGGGAGTCGATCAGCCCCAGCATTTT
CTSRDRGRGVDQPQHF
>.|TRBJ2-5|.|TRBV30
TGTGCCTGGAGAAAACTGCGGTCAAAGGAGACCCAGTACTTC
CAWRKLRSKETQYF